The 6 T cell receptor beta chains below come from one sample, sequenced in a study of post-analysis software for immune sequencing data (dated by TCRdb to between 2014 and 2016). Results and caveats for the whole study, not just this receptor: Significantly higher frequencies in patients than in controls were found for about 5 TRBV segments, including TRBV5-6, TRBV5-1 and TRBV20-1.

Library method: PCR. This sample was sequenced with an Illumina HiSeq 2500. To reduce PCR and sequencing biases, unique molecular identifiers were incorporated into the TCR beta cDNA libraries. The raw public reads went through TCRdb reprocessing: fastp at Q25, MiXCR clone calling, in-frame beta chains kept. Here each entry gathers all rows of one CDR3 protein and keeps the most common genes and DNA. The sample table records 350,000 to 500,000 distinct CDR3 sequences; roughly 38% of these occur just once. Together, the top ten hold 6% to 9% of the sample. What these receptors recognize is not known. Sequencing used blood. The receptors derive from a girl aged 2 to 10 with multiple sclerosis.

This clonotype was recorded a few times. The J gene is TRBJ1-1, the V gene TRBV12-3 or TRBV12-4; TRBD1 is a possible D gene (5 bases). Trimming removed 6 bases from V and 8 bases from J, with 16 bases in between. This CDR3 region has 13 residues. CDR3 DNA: TGTGCCAGCAGGCAAGTCGGGACTCCAGAAGCTTTCTTT. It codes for CASRQVGTPEAFF.

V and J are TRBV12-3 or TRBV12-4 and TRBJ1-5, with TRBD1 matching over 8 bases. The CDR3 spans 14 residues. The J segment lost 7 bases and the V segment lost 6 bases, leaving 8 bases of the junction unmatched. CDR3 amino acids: CASSQGQEDQPQHF. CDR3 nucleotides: TGTGCCAGCAGCCAGGGACAGGAGGACCAGCCCCAGCATTTT.

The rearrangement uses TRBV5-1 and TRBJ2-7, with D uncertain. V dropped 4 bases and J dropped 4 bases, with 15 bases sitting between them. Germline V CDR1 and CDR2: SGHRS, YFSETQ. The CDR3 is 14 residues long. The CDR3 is CASSPRSSFYEQYF. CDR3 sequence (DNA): TGCGCCAGCAGCCCTCGGAGTAGTTTTTACGAGCAGTACTTC.

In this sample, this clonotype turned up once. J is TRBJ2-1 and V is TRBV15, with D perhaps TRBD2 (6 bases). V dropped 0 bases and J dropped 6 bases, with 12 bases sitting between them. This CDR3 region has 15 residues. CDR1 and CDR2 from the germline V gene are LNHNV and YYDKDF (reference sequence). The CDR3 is CATSRDLALTNEQFF. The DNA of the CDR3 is TGTGCCACCAGCAGAGATCTAGCGCTTACCAATGAGCAGTTCTTC.

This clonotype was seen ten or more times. The CDR3 nucleotides read TGCAGCGCCGGGACGCCCCAAGAGACCCAGTACTTC. Translation: CSAGTPQETQYF. The chain recombines TRBV29-1 with TRBJ2-5; either TRBD1 or TRBD2 may supply D (5 bases each). Trimming cost V 7 bases and J 1 base, with 10 bases left between them. The CDR3 is 12 residues long. Germline V gives CDR1 SQVTM, CDR2 ANQGSEA.

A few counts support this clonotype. CDR3 loop: CAISESRGSIDEQYF. CDR3 sequence (DNA): TGTGCCATCAGTGAGTCGAGAGGGAGTATCGACGAGCAGTACTTC. V is TRBV10-3 and J is TRBJ2-7; maybe TRBD2 (5 bases). Germline lookup yields CDR1 ENHRY and CDR2 SYGVKD. This CDR3 contains 15 residues. Deletions cut 0 bases from V and 5 bases from J, with 14 bases between.